This note documents a single T cell receptor (beta chain) sequence. This entry belongs to a study of blood T cell repertoires in COVID-19. Turning to the study itself: PBMCs, B-cell-depleted T cells, or T cells were the source of the cDNA or gDNA that made up the material.

The CDR3 loop spans 14 amino acids. Germline assignment: CDR1 LNHNV and CDR2 YYDKDF (reference sequence). Deletions cut 0 bases from V and 8 bases from J, with 13 bases between. Source study methods: From reference gene primer amplification, estimates of nucleated cell counts were derived. Clones were sequenced by immunoSEQ multiplex PCR, and TCRdb holds only the in-frame ones, with some missing. V, J and clone size are those of that table, while D and trimming were read from the DNA. The sample lists roughly 400,000 clones, around 90% occurring once. Participants came from roughly 24 US areas, aged roughly 18 to 89 years. Cohorts were assigned according to the clinical history that participants reported.

The material sequenced was PBMCs or T cells enriched from blood (not recorded which). The chain is built from TRBV15 and TRBJ1-2; D is perhaps TRBD1 (5 bases). The receptor's source is a woman aged 40 to 50 with acute COVID-19. The CDR3 reads CATSRDLPRVGYTF. The CDR3 coding sequence is TGTGCCACCAGCAGAGATCTCCCCAGGGTGGGCTACACCTTC.